Below, one T cell receptor (beta chain) is given with its context. Original processing notes: Estimates of nucleated cell counts were drawn from the amplification of reference gene primers. Here immunoSEQ multiplex PCR was the method, and the copy in TCRdb shows in-frame clones only, minus some. From that table come the V and J calls and clone size; the DNA was used to work out D and trimming. The data contain around 160,000 clones, more than 75% of them singletons. This record belongs to a study of blood T cell repertoires in COVID-19. Germline lookup yields CDR1 MNHEY and CDR2 SMNVEV (reference sequence). With V trimmed by 5 bases and J by 6 bases, 6 bases remained unmatched. This CDR3 has 13 residues.

The sequencing sample was made of peripheral blood. The sequence came from an elderly man with acute or convalescent COVID-19. This chain connects TRBV27 to TRBJ2-7, with 8 bases identical to TRBD1. The CDR3 DNA sequence: TGTGCCAGCAGTACCAGGGGGCCCCTCGAGCAGTACTTC. Amino acids: CASSTRGPLEQYF.